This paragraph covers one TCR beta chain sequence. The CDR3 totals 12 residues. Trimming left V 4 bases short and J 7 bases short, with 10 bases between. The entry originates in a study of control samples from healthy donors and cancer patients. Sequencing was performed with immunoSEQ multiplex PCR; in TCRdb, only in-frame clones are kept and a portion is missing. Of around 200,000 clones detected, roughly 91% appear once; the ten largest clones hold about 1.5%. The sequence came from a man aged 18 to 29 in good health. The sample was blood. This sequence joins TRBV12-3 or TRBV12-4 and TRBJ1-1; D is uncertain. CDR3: CASSWAAGEAFF. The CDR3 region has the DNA TGTGCCAGCAGTTGGGCCGCAGGTGAAGCTTTCTTT.